Each of the 21 T cell receptor beta chains below was sequenced from the same sample in a study of blood T cell repertoires in COVID-19. The assay was immunoSEQ multiplex PCR, and TCRdb's table has in-frame clones only and misses some. Found here are 310,000 or so clones, 75% to 95% of them singletons; the top ten hold around 1.1%. Material for sequencing was PBMCs or T cells enriched from blood (not recorded which). All receptors come from a woman in her twenties or thirties who had recovered from COVID-19.

The genes are TRBV6-6 and TRBJ1-1; the D gene is possibly TRBD1 (6 bases). The V and J ends lost 8 bases and 0 bases respectively, with 7 bases between them. The CDR3 covers 12 residues. Germline V CDR1 and CDR2: MNHNY, SVGAGI (reference sequence). Written as DNA, the CDR3 is TGTGCCAGCGGGGGCATGAACACTGAAGCTTTCTTT. Encoded protein: CASGGMNTEAFF.

The V and J genes are TRBV10-3 and TRBJ1-2, with D perhaps matching TRBD1 (6 bases). This CDR3 has 15 residues. Trimming pared 5 bases from V and 1 base from J, leaving 14 bases between. Germline CDR1 and CDR2: ENHRY and SYGVKD. CDR3 residues: CAISPGHRDNYGYTF. The CDR3 nucleotides are TGTGCCATCAGTCCGGGACACAGGGATAACTATGGCTACACCTTC.

V gene TRBV30 combines with J gene TRBJ1-1; D gene uncertain. The germline V gene encodes CDR1 GTSNPN and CDR2 SVGIG (reference sequence). The CDR3 length is 11 residues. Trimming removed 1 base at V and 5 bases at J, with 5 bases between. In DNA form, the CDR3 reads TGTGCCTGGAGTGCACAAACTGAAGCTTTCTTT. This encodes CAWSAQTEAFF.

Points on this clone: The junction departs from germline at one end; a sequencing error may be responsible. The gene calls are TRBV6-2 or TRBV6-3 and TRBJ1-1, with D maybe TRBD1 (6 bases). From germline, CDR1 is MNHEY and CDR2 SVGEGT. The CDR3 is made up of 13 amino acids. The CDR3 bases are TGTGCCAGCAGTTACCTCAGGGGTCACAAAGCCGACTTT. Translating it yields CASSYLRGHKADF.

V usage is TRBV27 and J usage is TRBJ2-7, with 8 bases aligning to TRBD1. Germline V CDR1 and CDR2: MNHEY, SMNVEV (reference sequence). The CDR3 consists of 15 residues. Trimming cost V 3 bases and J 2 bases; bases outside gene matches: 6. CDR3 sequence: CASSFSSTGAYEQYF. DNA of the CDR3: TGTGCCAGCAGTTTCTCGTCGACAGGGGCCTACGAGCAGTACTTC.

The J gene is TRBJ2-2, the V gene TRBV6-5; 7 bases are shared with TRBD2. J lost 6 bases, V lost 0 bases, and 7 bases had no gene match. Per the germline V gene, CDR1 is MNHEY and CDR2 is SVGAGI. The CDR3 sequence is 16 residues long. DNA of the CDR3: TGTGCCAGCAGTTACTCGGTGGGGGGGTTTGCCGGGGAGCTGTTTTTT. Its translation is CASSYSVGGFAGELFF.

The rearrangement links TRBV3-1 (or the pseudogene TRBV3-2) to TRBJ2-2; TRBD2 aligns across 12 bases. The V gene's germline CDR1 is LGHDT and CDR2 YNNKEL (reference sequence). The CDR3 loop spans 16 amino acids. Trimming at V came to 7 bases and at J to 4 bases, leaving 7 bases not matched to a gene. CDR3 DNA: TGTGCCAGCACCTTGACTAGCGGGAGTGGCACCGGGGAGCTGTTTTTT. Its translation: CASTLTSGSGTGELFF.

The chain uses TRBV5-1 and TRBJ2-2; D is perhaps TRBD1 (6 bases). CDR1 and CDR2 (germline): SGHRS, YFSETQ. The CDR3 consists of 14 residues. V was cut by 4 bases and J by 5 bases, with 12 bases left in between. Written as DNA, the CDR3 is TGCGCCAGCAGCGGGGGCCGAGGGACCGGGGAGCTGTTTTTT. Translated: CASSGGRGTGELFF.

The chain combines TRBV5-5 with TRBJ1-2; possibly TRBD1 for D (5 bases). The V gene lost 0 bases and the J gene lost 1 base, with 7 bases spanning the gap. The CDR3 loop spans 14 amino acids. Germline CDR1 SGHKS, CDR2 YYEKEE (reference sequence). The CDR3 DNA follows: TGTGCCAGCAGCTTGGGGCAGGGTAACTATGGCTACACCTTC. Its protein product is CASSLGQGNYGYTF. Based on the CDR3 plus reference TRBV5-5 and TRBJ1-2, the full variable domain is DAGVTQSPTHLIKTRGQQVTLRCSPISGHKSVSWYQQVLGQGPQFIFQYYEKEERGRGNFPDRFSARQFPNYSSELNVNALLLGDSALYLCASSLGQGNYGYTFGSGTRLTVV.

The genes are TRBV5-6 and TRBJ2-5; D is uncertain. This CDR3 spans 14 amino acids. Trimming removed 0 bases at V and 2 bases at J, with 8 bases between. Germline V CDR1 and CDR2: SGHDT, YYEEEE. The CDR3 spells CASSLEVQQETQYF. Here the CDR3 DNA reads TGTGCCAGCAGCTTGGAAGTTCAGCAAGAGACCCAGTACTTC.

This clone was detected only once. The chain has TRBV20-1 and TRBJ2-7, with a weak D call TRBD2 (6 bases). CDR3 length: 16 amino acids. Trimming stripped 3 bases from V and 3 bases from J, with 21 bases between. The germline V gene encodes CDR1 DFQATT and CDR2 SNEGSKA (reference sequence). The CDR3 here is CSASDLRRDISYEQYF. CDR3 DNA: TGCAGTGCTAGTGATCTCCGGCGGGATATCAGCTACGAGCAGTACTTC.

Here the CDR3 DNA reads TGCGCCAGCAGCCAGGACAGGGCATACAATGAGCAGTTCTTC. This codes for CASSQDRAYNEQFF. The genes are TRBV4-3 and TRBJ2-1, with 8 bases fitting TRBD1. V lost 3 bases, J lost 4 bases, and 2 bases stayed unmatched. This CDR3 contains 14 residues. Germline CDR1 reads LGHNA; CDR2 reads YSLEER.

The rearrangement uses TRBV13 and TRBJ1-1; 11 bases line up with TRBD1. The CDR3 runs to 15 residues. In germline, CDR1 is PRHDT, CDR2 FYEKMQ (reference sequence). After removal of 1 base from V and 5 bases from J, the junction contained 3 bases not matched to a gene. The CDR3 spells CASSLEGQGVTEAFF. DNA for the CDR3: TGTGCCAGCAGCTTAGAGGGACAGGGGGTTACTGAAGCTTTCTTT.

The genes are TRBV19 and TRBJ2-7; 9 nucleotides align to TRBD2. V trimming: 3 bases; J trimming: 3 bases; junction bases outside the gene matches: 6. Germline-derived CDR1 and CDR2 are LNHDA and SQIVND (reference sequence). The CDR3 runs 15 residues. The CDR3 region is CASSISPSGIYEQYF. In DNA, the CDR3 is TGTGCCAGTAGTATTTCGCCTAGCGGGATCTACGAGCAGTACTTC.

The chain recombines TRBV19 with TRBJ2-7; no clear D. V gave up 3 bases and J gave up 4 bases, with 10 bases separating them. There are 13 residues in the CDR3. Germline V gene sequence: CDR1 LNHDA, CDR2 SQIVND (reference sequence). The CDR3 region is CASSIGRFYEQYF. As DNA, the CDR3 is TGTGCCAGTAGTATCGGCAGGTTTTACGAGCAGTACTTC.

This chain links TRBV27 with TRBJ1-1; D is undetermined. Per germline, CDR1 MNHEY and CDR2 SMNVEV (reference sequence). The CDR3 has 14 amino acids. V lost 4 bases to trimming and J lost 1 base, with 10 bases between them. Written as DNA, the CDR3 is TGTGCCAGCAGTTGGTCACAGTCGAACACTGAAGCTTTCTTT. Amino acids: CASSWSQSNTEAFF.

This rearrangement joins TRBV28 to TRBJ1-1; 7 nucleotides align to TRBD1. Germline CDR1 and CDR2: MDHEN and SYDVKM. V lost 2 bases to trimming and J lost 2 bases; unmatched junction nucleotides: 2. The CDR3 runs 14 residues. CDR3 in amino acids: CASSLQGGNTEAFF. DNA of the CDR3: TGTGCCAGCAGTTTACAGGGGGGAAACACTGAAGCTTTCTTT.

The chain has TRBV28 and TRBJ1-4, with 8 bases that match TRBD1. This CDR3 is 14 amino acids long. Germline lookup yields CDR1 MDHEN and CDR2 SYDVKM. The V and J ends lost 4 bases and 14 bases, in that order; junction bases with no gene match: 12. The CDR3 sequence is CASSSGGGLGVLFF. Written as DNA, the CDR3 is TGTGCCAGCAGTTCAGGGGGCGGTTTGGGGGTGCTGTTTTTT.

The chain has TRBV18 and TRBJ2-1; 10 nucleotides align to TRBD2. Germline V gives CDR1 KGHSH, CDR2 LQKENI. The CDR3 covers 15 residues. The J segment lost 5 bases and the V segment lost 6 bases, leaving 7 bases of the junction unmatched. CDR3 DNA sequence: TGTGCCAGCTCGCCCTCTAGCGGGAGAAACAATGAGCAGTTCTTC. Protein: CASSPSSGRNNEQFF.

The chain uses TRBV7-9 and TRBJ2-2, with TRBD1 matching over 10 bases. V was pared by 5 bases and J by 6 bases, with 9 bases of the junction left unmatched. Germline V gene lookup returns CDR1 SEHNR and CDR2 FQNEAQ (reference sequence). The CDR3 totals 16 residues. As DNA, the CDR3 is TGTGCCAGCAGCCGAAGACAGGGGGCGTTTTCCGGGGAGCTGTTTTTT. This sequence encodes CASSRRQGAFSGELFF. Combining the CDR3 with reference TRBV7-9 and TRBJ2-2 gives the whole variable domain DTGVSQNPRHKITKRGQNVTFRCDPISEHNRLYWYRQTLGQGPEFLTYFQNEAQLEKSRLLSDRFSAERPKGSFSTLEIQRTEQGDSAMYLCASSRRQGAFSGELFFGEGSRLTVL.

The chain couples TRBV6-5 to TRBJ1-6; D not resolved. V was clipped by 4 bases and J by 0 bases, with 7 bases between them. This CDR3 spans 15 amino acids. Germline V CDR1 and CDR2: MNHEY, SVGAGI. The CDR3 loop is CASSSRSSYNSPLHF. Here the CDR3 DNA reads TGTGCCAGCAGTTCAAGGAGCTCCTATAATTCACCCCTCCACTTT.